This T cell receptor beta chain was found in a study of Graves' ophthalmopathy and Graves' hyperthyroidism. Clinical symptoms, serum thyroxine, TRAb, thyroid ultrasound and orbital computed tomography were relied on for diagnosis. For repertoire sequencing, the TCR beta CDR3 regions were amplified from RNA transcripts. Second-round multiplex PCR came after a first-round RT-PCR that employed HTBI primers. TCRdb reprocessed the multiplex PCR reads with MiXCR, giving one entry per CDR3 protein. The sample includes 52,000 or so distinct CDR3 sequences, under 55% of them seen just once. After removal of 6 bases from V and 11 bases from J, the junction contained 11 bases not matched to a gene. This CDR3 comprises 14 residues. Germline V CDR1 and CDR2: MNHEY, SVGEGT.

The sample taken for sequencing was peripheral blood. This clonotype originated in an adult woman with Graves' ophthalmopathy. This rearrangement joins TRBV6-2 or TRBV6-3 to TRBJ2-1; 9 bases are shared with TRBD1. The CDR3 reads CASREMGQGNQQFF. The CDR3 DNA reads TGTGCCAGCAGGGAGATGGGACAGGGAAATCAGCAGTTCTTC.